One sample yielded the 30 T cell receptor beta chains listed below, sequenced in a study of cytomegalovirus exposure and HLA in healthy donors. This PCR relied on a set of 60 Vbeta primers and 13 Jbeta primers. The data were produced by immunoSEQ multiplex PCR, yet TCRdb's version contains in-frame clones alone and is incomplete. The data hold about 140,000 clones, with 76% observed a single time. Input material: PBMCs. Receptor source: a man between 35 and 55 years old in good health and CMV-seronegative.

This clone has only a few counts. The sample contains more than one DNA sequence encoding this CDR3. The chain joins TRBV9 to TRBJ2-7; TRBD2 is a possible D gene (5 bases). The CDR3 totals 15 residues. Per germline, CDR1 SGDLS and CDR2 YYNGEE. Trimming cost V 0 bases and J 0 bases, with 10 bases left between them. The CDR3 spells CASSVAFGNSYEQYF. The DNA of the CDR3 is TGTGCCAGCAGCGTAGCTTTCGGGAACTCCTACGAGCAGTACTTC.

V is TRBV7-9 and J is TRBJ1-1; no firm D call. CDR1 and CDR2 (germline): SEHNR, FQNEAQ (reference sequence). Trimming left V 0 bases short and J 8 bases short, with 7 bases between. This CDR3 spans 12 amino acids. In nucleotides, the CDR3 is TGTGCCAGCAGCTTAGCAAAGCGGGAAGCTTTCTTT. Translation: CASSLAKREAFF.

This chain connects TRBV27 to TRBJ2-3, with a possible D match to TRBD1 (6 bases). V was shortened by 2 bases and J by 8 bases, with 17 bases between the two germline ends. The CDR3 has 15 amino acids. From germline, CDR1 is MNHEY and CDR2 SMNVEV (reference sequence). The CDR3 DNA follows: TGTGCCAGCAGTTTACTTCAGAGGGGGACGGGTACGCAGTATTTT. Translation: CASSLLQRGTGTQYF.

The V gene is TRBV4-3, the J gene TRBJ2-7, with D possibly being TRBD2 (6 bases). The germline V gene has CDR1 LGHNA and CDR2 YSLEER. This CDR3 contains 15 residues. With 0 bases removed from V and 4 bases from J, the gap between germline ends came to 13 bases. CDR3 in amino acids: CASSQDRRGLYEQYF. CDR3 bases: TGCGCCAGCAGCCAAGATCGGCGGGGTTTGTACGAGCAGTACTTC.

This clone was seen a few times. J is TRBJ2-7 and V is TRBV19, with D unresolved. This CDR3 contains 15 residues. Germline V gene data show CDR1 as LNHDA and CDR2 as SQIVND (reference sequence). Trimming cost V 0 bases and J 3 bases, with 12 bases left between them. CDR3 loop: CASSIDTSSYYEQYF. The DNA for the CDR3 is TGTGCCAGTAGTATAGATACATCTTCGTACTACGAGCAGTACTTC.

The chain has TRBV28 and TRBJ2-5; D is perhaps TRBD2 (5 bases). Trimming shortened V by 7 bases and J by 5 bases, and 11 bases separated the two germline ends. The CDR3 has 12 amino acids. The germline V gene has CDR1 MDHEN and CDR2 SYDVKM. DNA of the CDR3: TGTGCCAGCACCCCGCGGGCCGAGACCCAGTACTTC. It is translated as CASTPRAETQYF.

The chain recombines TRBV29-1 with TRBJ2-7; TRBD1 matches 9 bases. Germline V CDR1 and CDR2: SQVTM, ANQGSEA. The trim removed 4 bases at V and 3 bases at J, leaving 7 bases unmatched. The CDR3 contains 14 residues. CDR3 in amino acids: CSVGTGDILYEQYF. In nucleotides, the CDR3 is TGCAGCGTTGGGACAGGGGACATTCTCTACGAGCAGTACTTC.

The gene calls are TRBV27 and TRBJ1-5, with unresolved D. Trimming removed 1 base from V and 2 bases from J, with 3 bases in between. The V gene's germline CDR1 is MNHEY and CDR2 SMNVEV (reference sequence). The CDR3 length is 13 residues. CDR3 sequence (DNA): TGTGCCAGCAGTTTATTAGGCAATCAGCCCCAGCATTTT. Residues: CASSLLGNQPQHF.

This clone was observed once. CDR3 DNA: TGTGCCAGCAGCGCGCCGGGACTAGTACGTACCGGGGAGCTGTTTTTT. It specifies CASSAPGLVRTGELFF. The chain is built from TRBV7-2 and TRBJ2-2; 8 positions agree with TRBD2. Germline V gene lookup returns CDR1 SGHTA and CDR2 FQGNSA. Trimming cost V 5 bases and J 5 bases; bases outside gene matches: 10. There are 16 residues in the CDR3.

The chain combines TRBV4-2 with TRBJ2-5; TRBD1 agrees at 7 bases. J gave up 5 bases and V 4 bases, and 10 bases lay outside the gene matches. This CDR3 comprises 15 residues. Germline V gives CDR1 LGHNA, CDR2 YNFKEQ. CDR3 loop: CASSRNRGPGETQYF. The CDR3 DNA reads TGTGCCAGCAGCCGGAACAGGGGCCCGGGGGAGACCCAGTACTTC.

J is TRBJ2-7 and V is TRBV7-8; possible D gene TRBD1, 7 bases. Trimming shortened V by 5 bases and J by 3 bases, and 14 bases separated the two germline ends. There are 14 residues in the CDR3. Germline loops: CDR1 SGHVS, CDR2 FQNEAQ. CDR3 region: CASSTEGAYYEQYF. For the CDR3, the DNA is TGTGCCAGCAGCACGGAGGGGGCGTACTACGAGCAGTACTTC.

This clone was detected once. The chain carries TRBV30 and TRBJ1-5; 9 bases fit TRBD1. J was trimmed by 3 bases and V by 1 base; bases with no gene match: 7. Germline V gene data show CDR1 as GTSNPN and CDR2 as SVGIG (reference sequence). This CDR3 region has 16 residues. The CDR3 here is CAWSGSGTGINQPQHF. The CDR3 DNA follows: TGTGCCTGGAGTGGGTCAGGGACAGGGATCAATCAGCCCCAGCATTTT.

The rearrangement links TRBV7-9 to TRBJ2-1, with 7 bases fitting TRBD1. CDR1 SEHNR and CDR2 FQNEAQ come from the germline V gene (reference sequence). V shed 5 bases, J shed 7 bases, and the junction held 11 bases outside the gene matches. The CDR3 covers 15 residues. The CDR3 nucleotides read TGTGCCAGCAGCCCACAGGGGATAAACTTGAATGAGCAGTTCTTC. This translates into CASSPQGINLNEQFF.

The CDR3 DNA sequence: TGTGCCAGCAGCTTAGTTCAGGGGTATTATGCTTTCTTT. Protein product: CASSLVQGYYAFF. This chain connects TRBV7-2 to TRBJ1-1; possible D gene TRBD1, 6 bases. The germline V gene has CDR1 SGHTA and CDR2 FQGNSA. V dropped 1 base and J dropped 11 bases, with 14 bases sitting between them. There are 13 residues in the CDR3.

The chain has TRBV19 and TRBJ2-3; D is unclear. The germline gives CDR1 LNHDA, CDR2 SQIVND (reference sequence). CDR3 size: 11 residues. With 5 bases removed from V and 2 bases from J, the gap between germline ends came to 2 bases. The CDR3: CASSYTDTQYF. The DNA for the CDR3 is TGTGCCAGTAGTTACACAGATACGCAGTATTTT.

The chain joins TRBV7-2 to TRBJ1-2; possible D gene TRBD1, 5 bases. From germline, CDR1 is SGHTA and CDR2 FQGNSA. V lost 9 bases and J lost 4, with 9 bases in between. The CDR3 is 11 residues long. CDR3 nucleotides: TGTGCCAGTCAAGGGGTCTATGGCTACACCTTC. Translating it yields CASQGVYGYTF.

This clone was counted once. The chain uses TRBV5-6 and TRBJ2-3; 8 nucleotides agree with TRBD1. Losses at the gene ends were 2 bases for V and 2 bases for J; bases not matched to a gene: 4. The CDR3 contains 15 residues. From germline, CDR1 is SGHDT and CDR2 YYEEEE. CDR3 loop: CASSLNRGTTDTQYF. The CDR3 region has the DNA TGTGCCAGCAGCTTAAACAGGGGGACCACAGATACGCAGTATTTT.

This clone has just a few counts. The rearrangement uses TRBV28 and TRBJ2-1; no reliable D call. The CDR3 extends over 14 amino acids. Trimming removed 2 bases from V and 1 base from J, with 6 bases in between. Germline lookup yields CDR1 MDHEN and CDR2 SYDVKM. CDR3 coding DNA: TGTGCCAGCAGTTTAACCGGGTCCTACAATGAGCAGTTCTTC. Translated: CASSLTGSYNEQFF.

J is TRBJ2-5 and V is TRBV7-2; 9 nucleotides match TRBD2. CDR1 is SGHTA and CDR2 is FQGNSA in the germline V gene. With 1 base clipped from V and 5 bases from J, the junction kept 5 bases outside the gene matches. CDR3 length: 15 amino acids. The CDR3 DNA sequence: TGTGCCAGCAGCTTAGTACTAGCGGGTTGGGAGACCCAGTACTTC. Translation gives CASSLVLAGWETQYF.

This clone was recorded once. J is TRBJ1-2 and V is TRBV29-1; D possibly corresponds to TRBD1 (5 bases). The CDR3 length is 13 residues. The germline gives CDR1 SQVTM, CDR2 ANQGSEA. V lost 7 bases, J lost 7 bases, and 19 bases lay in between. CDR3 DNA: TGCAGCGCTTTACATCAGGGAGGTGGTGGCTACACCTTC. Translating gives CSALHQGGGGYTF.

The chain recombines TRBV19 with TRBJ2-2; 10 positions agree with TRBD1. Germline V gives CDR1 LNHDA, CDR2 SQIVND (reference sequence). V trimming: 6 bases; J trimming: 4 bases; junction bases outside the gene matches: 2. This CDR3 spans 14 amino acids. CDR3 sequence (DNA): TGTGCCAGTAGCGGGACAGGGGTCACCGGGGAGCTGTTTTTT. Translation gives CASSGTGVTGELFF.

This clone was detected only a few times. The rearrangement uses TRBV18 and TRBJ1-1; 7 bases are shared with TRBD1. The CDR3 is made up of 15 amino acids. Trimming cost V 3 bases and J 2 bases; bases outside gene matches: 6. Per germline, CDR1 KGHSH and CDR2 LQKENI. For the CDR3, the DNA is TGTGCCAGCTCACCCGAGACAGGGAGAAACACTGAAGCTTTCTTT. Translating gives CASSPETGRNTEAFF.

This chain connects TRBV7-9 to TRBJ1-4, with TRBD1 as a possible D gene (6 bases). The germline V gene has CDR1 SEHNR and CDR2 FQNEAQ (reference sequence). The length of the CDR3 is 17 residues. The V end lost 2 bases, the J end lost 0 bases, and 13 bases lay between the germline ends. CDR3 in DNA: TGTGCCAGCAGCTTATTTGGGGGCCGTGCAACTAATGAAAAACTGTTTTTT. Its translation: CASSLFGGRATNEKLFF.

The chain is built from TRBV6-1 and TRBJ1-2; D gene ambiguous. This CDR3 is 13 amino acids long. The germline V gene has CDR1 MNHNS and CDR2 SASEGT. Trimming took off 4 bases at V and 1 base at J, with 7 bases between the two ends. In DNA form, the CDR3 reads TGTGCCAGCAGTGCGACTGATAACTATGGCTACACCTTC. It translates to CASSATDNYGYTF.

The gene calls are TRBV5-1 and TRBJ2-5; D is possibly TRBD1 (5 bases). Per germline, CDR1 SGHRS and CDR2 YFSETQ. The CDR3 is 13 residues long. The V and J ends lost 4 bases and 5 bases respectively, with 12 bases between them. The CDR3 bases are TGCGCCAGCAGCCTGACAGCTTTGGAGACCCAGTACTTC. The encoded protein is CASSLTALETQYF. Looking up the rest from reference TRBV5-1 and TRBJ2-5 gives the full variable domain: KAGVTQTPRYLIKTRGQQVTLSCSPISGHRSVSWYQQTPGQGLQFLFEYFSETQRNKGNFPGRFSGRQFSNSRSEMNVSTLELGDSALYLCASSLTALETQYFGPGTRLLVL.

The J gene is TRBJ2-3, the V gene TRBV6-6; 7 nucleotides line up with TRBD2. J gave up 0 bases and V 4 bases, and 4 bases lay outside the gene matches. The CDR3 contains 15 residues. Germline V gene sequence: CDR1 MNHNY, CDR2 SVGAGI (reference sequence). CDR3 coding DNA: TGTGCCAGCAGTTTAGCGGGCCCTAGCACAGATACGCAGTATTTT. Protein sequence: CASSLAGPSTDTQYF.

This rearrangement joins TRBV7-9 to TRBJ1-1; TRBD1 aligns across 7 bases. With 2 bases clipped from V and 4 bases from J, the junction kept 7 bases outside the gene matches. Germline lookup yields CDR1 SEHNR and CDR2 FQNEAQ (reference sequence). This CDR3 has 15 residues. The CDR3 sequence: CASSLTPTGSTEAFF. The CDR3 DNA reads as TGTGCCAGCAGCTTAACACCGACAGGGAGCACTGAAGCTTTCTTT. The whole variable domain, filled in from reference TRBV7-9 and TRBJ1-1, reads DTGVSQNPRHKITKRGQNVTFRCDPISEHNRLYWYRQTLGQGPEFLTYFQNEAQLEKSRLLSDRFSAERPKGSFSTLEIQRTEQGDSAMYLCASSLTPTGSTEAFFGQGTRLTVV.

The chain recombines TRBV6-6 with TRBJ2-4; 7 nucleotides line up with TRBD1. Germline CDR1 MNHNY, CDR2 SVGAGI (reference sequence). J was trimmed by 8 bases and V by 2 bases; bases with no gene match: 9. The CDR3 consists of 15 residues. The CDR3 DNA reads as TGTGCCAGCAGTTACCCTCCGAGGGGGCTTGACATTCAGTACTTC. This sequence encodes CASSYPPRGLDIQYF.

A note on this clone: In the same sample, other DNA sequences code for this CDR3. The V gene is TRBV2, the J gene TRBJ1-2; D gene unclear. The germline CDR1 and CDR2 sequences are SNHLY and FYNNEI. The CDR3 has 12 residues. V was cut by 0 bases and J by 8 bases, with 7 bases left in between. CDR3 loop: CASSEALRGYTF. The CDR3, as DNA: TGTGCCAGCAGTGAAGCTCTGAGGGGCTACACCTTC.

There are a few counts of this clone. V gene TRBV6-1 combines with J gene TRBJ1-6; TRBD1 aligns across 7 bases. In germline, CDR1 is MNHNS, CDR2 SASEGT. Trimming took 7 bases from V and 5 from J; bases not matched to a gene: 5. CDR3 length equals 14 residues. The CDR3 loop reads CASTTQGNNSPLHF. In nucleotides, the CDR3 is TGTGCCAGCACCACACAGGGGAATAATTCACCCCTCCACTTT.